Presented here are 2 T cell receptor beta chains from one specimen sequenced in a study of T cell responses to AZD1222 COVID-19 vaccine (dated by TCRdb to 2020 to 2023). Library prep was done by the immunoSEQ multiplex PCR assay. TCRdb carries this immuneACCESS record with in-frame sequences only. Its versions omit some clonotypes, under half of them owing to an unresolved V gene in the studies checked, with the rest unexplained. The sample yields some 110,000 clones; around 85% were counted once. Clones ranked in the top ten supply around 4.4% of the sample. The sample's time point label, decoded: about 28 days (+/-7) after the second vaccine dose. The sample was peripheral blood, taken 28 days after the second AZD1222 dose. The receptors here all came from an adult who received the AZD1222 COVID-19 vaccine.

This clone is a singleton in its sample. V gene TRBV14 combines with J gene TRBJ2-5; a weak D match, TRBD2 (5 bases). The germline gives CDR1 SGHDN, CDR2 FVKESK. V lost 0 bases and J 5 bases, leaving 13 bases between the germline ends. This CDR3 region has 15 residues. The CDR3 is CASSQDHGWRETQYF. The CDR3 DNA is TGTGCCAGCAGCCAAGATCATGGATGGAGGGAGACCCAGTACTTC.

This chain joins TRBV28 and TRBJ2-7, with 10 bases matching TRBD1. CDR1 is MDHEN and CDR2 is SYDVKM in the germline V gene. CDR3 size: 14 residues. The J segment lost 6 bases and the V segment lost 6 bases, leaving 8 bases of the junction unmatched. The CDR3 nucleotides are TGTGCCAGCAGCCGGCGGGACAGGGGAGGCGAGCAGTACTTC. The encoded protein is CASSRRDRGGEQYF.